The TCR beta chain described here comes from a study of early T cells in non-severe SARS-CoV-2 infection (TCRdb year 2021). With respect to the entire study: Bulk RNA from unsorted whole blood was used for TCR sequencing, so alpha and beta chains could not be paired. Study-wide conclusions, independent of this receptor: VDJdb matching was skewed toward anti-spike CD8 responses and likely underestimated virus-specific expansions, missing private and CD4 specificities.

This was a case-control study nested in a cohort of healthcare workers in London, UK, who had nasopharyngeal swab PCR tests and blood samples taken every week. Healthcare workers were recruited between 23 and 31 March 2020, during the week of the UK lockdown, and were followed weekly for up to roughly 15 weeks. The method behind the library was 5' RACE. For sequencing, a NextSeq 500 was employed. To correct for sequencing error and PCR bias, the TCR library protocol tagged individual cDNA molecules with unique molecular identifiers. Both TCR alpha and beta chains were sequenced, and tight co-correlation was observed between alpha and beta sequence abundances in each sample. The original methods were these. Decombinator V4 was used to perform V gene, J gene and CDR3 annotation of TCR sequences. TCRs were defined as expanded if a significant change between any two time points was detected under a Poisson model with p below 0.0001. TCR abundances were normalised to the total number of TCRs sequenced per sample and expressed as counts per million. MAIT TCRs were defined by TRAV1-2 paired with TRAJ12, TRAJ20 or TRAJ33, and iNKT TCRs by TRAV10 paired with TRAJ18. VDJdb, accessed 1 November 2021, was searched for CMV, EBV and SARS-CoV-2 annotated TCRs, with TCRs annotated for multiple antigens excluded. The public reads were reanalyzed by TCRdb: fastp trimming at Q25, MiXCR alignment, in-frame beta chains only. Rows with a matching CDR3 protein are joined into one entry that keeps the most common DNA and genes. The V and J calls were not made by the authors but by TCRdb's processing. Counted in this sample were 30,000 to 40,000 distinct CDR3 sequences; approximately 7.2% of them appeared once. The top ten hold around 11% of the sample.

This clonotype has ten or more counts. Its specific antigen is unknown. Nothing much larger sits one base from this clone, and base qualities are not available. Trimming removed 5 bases from V and 10 bases from J, leaving 13 bases between the germline ends. Including the terminal cysteine and phenylalanine, the CDR3 comprises 12 residues. The DNA shown is the 36-base CDR3, in frame from base 1. The germline V gene provides CDR1 SGHNT and CDR2 YENEEA. The TCR was taken from an adult who was a healthcare worker with PCR-confirmed SARS-CoV-2 infection or an uninfected control (not recorded which). This sample comprised whole blood, obtained at baseline. The rearranged chain carries TRBV11-3 and TRBJ2-3, with an unclear D gene assignment. The DNA sequence is as follows: TGTGCCAGCAGCCCCGTGACGTTTTCGCAGTATTTT. Its translation is CASSPVTFSQYF.